This T cell receptor (beta chain) stems from a study of T cells after yellow fever vaccination (dated by TCRdb to between 2018 and 2021). For context, the study as a whole: The SMART-Seq v4 Ultra Low Input RNA kit was used to prepare libraries from fractions with low cell numbers. Two healthy male donors, one aged 18 to 30 and one aged 30 to 40 years, made up the cohort. Bulk PBMC replicates and cell subsets were isolated from blood drawn at multiple timepoints before and after both primary and secondary immunization. To follow T-cell clones before and after both primary and booster YFV17D yellow fever vaccination, bulk TCR alpha and beta repertoires underwent longitudinal sequencing.

TCR cDNA was made using 5'RACE template switching, a step that added a universal primer site and unique molecular identifiers. cDNA synthesis was primed from both the TCR alpha and TCR beta constant segments. Library amplification involved two PCR steps, and the second step added sample barcodes and sequencing adapters. Sequencing of libraries was done on Illumina HiSeq 2500 (2x100 bp) or NovaSeq (2x150 bp). Processing in the source paper ran as follows. Demultiplexing of reads and collapsing into UMI consensus sequences were performed with MIGEC, and V(D)J alignment was carried out with MiXCR. Clonotypes responding to the vaccine were identified with edgeR on replicate PBMC samples, with the criteria of FDR below 0.01 and a log2 fold change above 5 up to day 15. Each bulk clonotype was labeled CD4 or CD8 based on which sequenced repertoire, CD4 or CD8, contained the clonotype at higher abundance. TCRdb applied fastp at Q25 and MiXCR to the public reads, then kept only in-frame beta chains. Entries are consolidated by CDR3 protein sequence, retaining the most common genes and DNA. These V and J calls originate from TCRdb's pipeline instead of the authors' own analysis. For this sample the table gives more than 450,000 distinct CDR3 sequences, of which around a fifth were detected only once. The top ten hold approximately 15% of the sample.

CDR1 DFQATT and CDR2 SNEGSKA are derived from the germline V gene (reference sequence). V gives up 1 base and J gives up 4 bases, and the segment between their germline ends measures 17 bases. Inclusive of the bounding cysteine and phenylalanine, the CDR3 is 16 residues long. Only the CDR3 region is kept as DNA, spanning 48 bases read in frame from base 1. The sample's treatment or condition label, decoded: live attenuated yellow fever vaccine strain. At each blood-draw timepoint, two biological replicates of bulk PBMCs were collected. A standard Ficoll-Paque protocol was used to isolate PBMCs from peripheral blood. TriZol was used to extract RNA from bulk PBMCs, from CD4 and CD8 fractions, and from dextramer-positive and dextramer-negative fractions. Overall study outcomes, separate from this receptor: A small share of clonotypes occurred in both CD4 and CD8 compartments, likely arising from convergent recombination. Most clones expanded after primary vaccination were re-detected after the booster (almost 97% of CD4 and around 88% of CD8), suggesting broad memory maintenance. The secondary T-cell response was found to be weaker but faster than the primary response, with a peak reached on day 5 rather than on day 15. Computational filtering was required because FACS-sorted repertoires could contain abundant contaminating clonotypes from the bulk population. The study included only two donors, which limits how far the findings can be generalized.

As to this clonotype: What antigen it recognizes has not been identified. Per-base quality was not reported, and no clone a single base away is much larger than it.

The V and J genes are TRBV20-1 and TRBJ1-5; the D segment could be TRBD1, given 5 matching bases. Sequenced material: PBMCs, taken less than 25 days after the first yellow fever vaccination. The origin of this receptor is a man between 18 and 29 years old who received the YFV17D yellow fever vaccine. The CDR3 reads as follows: CSARALRGGYNQPQHF. The nucleotide sequence reads TGCAGTGCTAGAGCTCTCCGGGGGGGATATAATCAGCCCCAGCATTTT.